The clone carrying this T cell receptor (beta chain) was recorded at least ten times. Antigen specificity is unknown. These data belong to a study of T cell repertoires in cytomegalovirus infection. Study-level findings and limits: Clonotype analysis showed dominance of the ex vivo response by HLA-C-restricted CMV-specific TCR beta clonotypes.

The CDR3 has 15 residues. Trimming took off 1 base at V and 5 bases at J, with 12 bases between the two ends. Each CDR3 protein gets one entry after TCRdb re-called the reads with MiXCR. Of around 530,000 distinct CDR3 sequences listed, 15% to 20% are singletons. The chain uses TRBV12-3 or TRBV12-4 and TRBJ2-1, with D tentatively TRBD1 (6 bases). Material for sequencing was CD8+ T cells from PBMCs. The sequence came from a human donor in good health (CMV status not recorded). Some clones in this sample may be carry-over from other donors' samples. CDR3 sequence reads: CASSLDQKGDNEQFF. CDR3 nucleotides: TGTGCCAGCAGTTTAGACCAAAAGGGGGACAATGAGCAGTTCTTC.